The 32 T cell receptor beta chains given below trace back to one sample, sequenced in a study of blood T cell repertoires in COVID-19. The data were produced by immunoSEQ multiplex PCR, yet TCRdb's version contains in-frame clones alone and is incomplete. The repertoire has fewer than 90,000 clones, about nine tenths of them found once; the top ten carry over 0.35%. The sample consisted of peripheral blood. The origin of the receptors is a man between 60 and 70 years old with acute or convalescent COVID-19.

The chain carries TRBV24-1 and TRBJ1-2; 9 nucleotides align to TRBD1. This CDR3 is 16 amino acids long. V shed 3 bases, J shed 4 bases, and the junction held 8 bases outside the gene matches. In germline, CDR1 is KGHDR, CDR2 SFDVKD. CDR3 residues: CATSDTKGQGTYGYTF. For the CDR3, the DNA is TGTGCCACCAGTGATACAAAGGGACAGGGAACCTATGGCTACACCTTC.

The chain employs TRBV27 and TRBJ1-4, with a possible D match to TRBD1 (5 bases). Germline V gene lookup returns CDR1 MNHEY and CDR2 SMNVEV (reference sequence). V was cut by 3 bases and J by 6 bases, with 14 bases left in between. The CDR3 loop spans 15 amino acids. The CDR3: CASSFFPDIDEKLFF. CDR3 coding DNA: TGTGCCAGCAGTTTCTTCCCGGACATAGATGAAAAACTGTTTTTT.

The genes are TRBV5-1 and TRBJ2-2, with 8 bases matching TRBD1. Trimming at V came to 7 bases and at J to 6 bases, leaving 5 bases not matched to a gene. Germline CDR1 is SGHRS and CDR2 is YFSETQ. The CDR3 has 13 residues. The CDR3 loop is CASGQGSAGELFF. The CDR3 region has the DNA TGCGCCAGCGGACAGGGTAGCGCCGGGGAGCTGTTTTTT.

The chain couples TRBV11-2 to TRBJ2-3; 12 positions match TRBD2. The junction had 7 bases not matched to a gene; V was cut back by 6 bases and J by 3 bases. CDR3 length: 16 amino acids. CDR1 and CDR2 from the germline V gene are SGHAT and FQNNGV. The CDR3 loop reads CASSRTLAGGTDTQYF. CDR3 sequence (DNA): TGTGCCAGCAGTCGAACACTAGCGGGAGGAACAGATACGCAGTATTTT.

V gene TRBV3-1 (or the pseudogene TRBV3-2) combines with J gene TRBJ1-3; TRBD1 might be the D (5 bases). The CDR3 covers 13 residues. The germline V gene encodes CDR1 LGHDT and CDR2 YNNKEL (reference sequence). Trimming pared 3 bases from V and 8 bases from J, leaving 11 bases between. The CDR3 bases are TGTGCCAGCAGCCATGCAGGGATCGACACCATATATTTT. Translating gives CASSHAGIDTIYF.

The chain recombines TRBV11-2 with TRBJ1-2, with 8 positions matching TRBD1. This CDR3 is 13 amino acids long. Looked up from germline, CDR1 is SGHAT and CDR2 is FQNNGV. The junction had 8 bases not matched to a gene; V was cut back by 6 bases and J by 8 bases. CDR3 bases: TGTGCCAGCAGTTTCAGGGGGCTCGGGGGCTACACCTTC. Translated: CASSFRGLGGYTF.

This rearrangement joins TRBV20-1 to TRBJ2-7, with 7 bases fitting TRBD1. In germline, CDR1 is DFQATT, CDR2 SNEGSKA (reference sequence). The CDR3 is 16 amino acids. V was pared by 4 bases and J by 4 bases, with 16 bases of the junction left unmatched. CDR3 residues: CSATDGTADFGYEQYF. CDR3 nucleotides: TGCAGTGCTACTGACGGGACAGCGGACTTTGGTTACGAGCAGTACTTC.

This chain joins TRBV6-4 and TRBJ2-1; D gene uncertain. This CDR3 is built from 15 residues. The V end lost 3 bases, the J end lost 0 bases, and 9 bases lay between the germline ends. Germline V gives CDR1 MRHNA, CDR2 SNTAGT. The CDR3 loop reads CASSEVASSYNEQFF. The DNA for the CDR3 is TGTGCCAGCAGTGAGGTCGCTAGCTCCTACAATGAGCAGTTCTTC.

This clone was observed a single time. The J gene is TRBJ2-5, the V gene TRBV11-2, with 14 bases lining up with TRBD2. Trimming cost V 1 base and J 2 bases; bases outside gene matches: 0. Looked up from germline, CDR1 is SGHAT and CDR2 is FQNNGV. The CDR3 has 16 residues. CDR3 in DNA: TGTGCCAGCAGCTTAGGGACTAGCGGGGGGCAAGAGACCCAGTACTTC. The encoded protein is CASSLGTSGGQETQYF.

The chain couples TRBV7-9 to TRBJ1-1, with unresolved D. This CDR3 region has 12 residues. V was cut by 3 bases and J by 0 bases, with 2 bases left in between. Germline lookup yields CDR1 SEHNR and CDR2 FQNEAQ (reference sequence). CDR3 sequence: CASSFVNTEAFF. The DNA of the CDR3 is TGTGCCAGCAGCTTCGTGAACACTGAAGCTTTCTTT.

The chain couples TRBV6-5 to TRBJ2-7; 7 positions agree with TRBD1. This CDR3 has 13 residues. Germline V gives CDR1 MNHEY, CDR2 SVGAGI. The CDR3 nucleotides are TGTGTTATACGAAGGGACAGCTCCTACGAGCAGTACTTC. Protein product: CVIRRDSSYEQYF.

The chain employs TRBV28 and TRBJ2-7; possible D gene TRBD1, 6 bases. The CDR3 length is 12 residues. V gave up 8 bases and J gave up 4 bases, with 12 bases separating them. The germline CDR1 and CDR2 sequences are MDHEN and SYDVKM. In DNA, the CDR3 is TGTGCCAGCCTCTCACAGGGTTACGAGCAGTACTTC. As protein: CASLSQGYEQYF.

The chain has TRBV4-1 and TRBJ2-1; TRBD2 agrees at 12 bases. The CDR3 totals 18 residues. The V gene's germline CDR1 is MGHRA and CDR2 YSYEKL. V shed 1 base, J shed 6 bases, and the junction held 10 bases outside the gene matches. The CDR3 protein is CASSQASGRAPIANEQFF. Written as DNA, the CDR3 is TGCGCCAGCAGCCAAGCTAGCGGGAGGGCCCCCATAGCCAATGAGCAGTTCTTC.

This chain connects TRBV3-1 (or the pseudogene TRBV3-2) to TRBJ2-3; TRBD2 matches 13 bases. Germline CDR1 reads LGHDT; CDR2 reads YNNKEL (reference sequence). With 6 bases clipped from V and 2 bases from J, the junction kept 8 bases outside the gene matches. The CDR3 extends over 17 amino acids. The CDR3 protein is CASSFGLAGATTDTQYF. The CDR3 region has the DNA TGTGCCAGCAGTTTCGGACTAGCGGGGGCAACCACAGATACGCAGTATTTT.

The gene calls are TRBV5-5 and TRBJ2-1, with TRBD2 identical over 10 bases. V dropped 4 bases and J dropped 8; count of bases not matched to a gene: 12. CDR1 is SGHKS and CDR2 is YYEKEE in the germline V gene (reference sequence). This CDR3 has 16 residues. CDR3 in DNA: TGTGCCAGCAGCGCCCTGGGTCTAGCGGGAGCAGATGAGCAGTTCTTC. Its protein product is CASSALGLAGADEQFF. The full variable domain, completed using reference TRBV5-5 and TRBJ2-1, is DAGVTQSPTHLIKTRGQQVTLRCSPISGHKSVSWYQQVLGQGPQFIFQYYEKEERGRGNFPDRFSARQFPNYSSELNVNALLLGDSALYLCASSALGLAGADEQFFGPGTRLTVL.

This sequence joins TRBV5-1 and TRBJ2-5; 14 bases fit TRBD2. The V and J ends lost 0 bases and 5 bases, in that order; junction bases with no gene match: 6. This CDR3 spans 17 amino acids. Germline lookup yields CDR1 SGHRS and CDR2 YFSETQ. As DNA, the CDR3 is TGCGCCAGCAGCTTGGAGGGACTAGCGGGAGCTTGGGAGACCCAGTACTTC. The encoded protein is CASSLEGLAGAWETQYF.

The chain has TRBV20-1 and TRBJ2-5; TRBD1 might be the D (5 bases). Germline assignment: CDR1 DFQATT and CDR2 SNEGSKA (reference sequence). The V and J ends lost 8 bases and 5 bases respectively, with 12 bases between them. CDR3 size: 11 residues. This CDR3 is CSSRAGETQYF. For the CDR3, the DNA is TGCAGTTCCCGAGCAGGGGAGACCCAGTACTTC.

The V gene is TRBV5-1, the J gene TRBJ2-7, with TRBD1 matching over 7 bases. CDR1 and CDR2 (germline): SGHRS, YFSETQ. V trimming: 5 bases; J trimming: 6 bases; junction bases outside the gene matches: 14. This CDR3 has 15 amino acids. The DNA of the CDR3 is TGCGCCAGCAGTCCAGCCGGGACAGCCCTTTCCGAGCAGTACTTC. This codes for CASSPAGTALSEQYF. Based on the CDR3 plus reference TRBV5-1 and TRBJ2-7, the full variable domain is KAGVTQTPRYLIKTRGQQVTLSCSPISGHRSVSWYQQTPGQGLQFLFEYFSETQRNKGNFPGRFSGRQFSNSRSEMNVSTLELGDSALYLCASSPAGTALSEQYFGPGTRLTVT.

CDR3 bases: TGTGCCAGCAGTGGGGGCGGGGGATTAAAGCAGTACTTC. Translated, it gives CASSGGGGLKQYF. V and J are TRBV25-1 and TRBJ2-7, with 7 bases aligning to TRBD2. The CDR3 length is 13 residues. Germline CDR1 reads MGHDK; CDR2 reads SYGVNS. V trimming: 4 bases; J trimming: 8 bases; junction bases outside the gene matches: 8.

V gene TRBV18 combines with J gene TRBJ1-6; TRBD1 aligns across 8 bases. The CDR3 covers 15 residues. V lost 2 bases to trimming and J lost 7 bases; unmatched junction nucleotides: 4. Germline lookup yields CDR1 KGHSH and CDR2 LQKENI. This CDR3 is CASSPAGQVNSPLHF. The CDR3 DNA sequence: TGTGCCAGCTCACCAGCGGGACAGGTGAATTCACCCCTCCACTTT.

J is TRBJ1-4 and V is TRBV19, with D unclear. Trimming stripped 5 bases from V and 0 bases from J, with 16 bases between. This CDR3 is built from 17 residues. Germline V gene sequence: CDR1 LNHDA, CDR2 SQIVND (reference sequence). The DNA for the CDR3 is TGTGCCAGTAGTTCTCCCGGGTCTTCAACAACTAATGAAAAACTGTTTTTT. Encoded protein: CASSSPGSSTTNEKLFF.

This clone occurred once. The V and J genes are TRBV19 and TRBJ2-3, with a tentative D call TRBD2 (6 bases). The CDR3 has 15 amino acids. Germline V gene sequence: CDR1 LNHDA, CDR2 SQIVND (reference sequence). V lost 3 bases to trimming and J lost 0 bases, with 10 bases between them. In DNA form, the CDR3 reads TGTGCCAGTAGTATGGTAGCGGCTAGCACAGATACGCAGTATTTT. Translated, it gives CASSMVAASTDTQYF. Full variable domain (remainder filled in from reference TRBV19 and TRBJ2-3): DGGITQSPKYLFRKEGQNVTLSCEQNLNHDAMYWYRQDPGQGLRLIYYSQIVNDFQKGDIAEGYSVSREKKESFPLTVTSAQKNPTAFYLCASSMVAASTDTQYFGPGTRLTVL.

The V call is TRBV6-5, the J call TRBJ2-7; TRBD1 matches at 7 bases. The J segment lost 0 bases and the V segment lost 5 bases, leaving 7 bases of the junction unmatched. Germline loops: CDR1 MNHEY, CDR2 SVGAGI. This CDR3 has 15 amino acids. Here the CDR3 DNA reads TGTGCCAGCAGTAGAGACAGGGACCTCTCCTACGAGCAGTACTTC. The encoded protein is CASSRDRDLSYEQYF.

The CDR3 DNA reads TGTGCCAGTGGACTGACAGGGAGGAACACTGAAGCTTTCTTT. This translates into CASGLTGRNTEAFF. V usage is TRBV19 and J usage is TRBJ1-1; 7 bases map to TRBD1. J was trimmed by 1 base and V by 8 bases; bases with no gene match: 7. The germline V gene encodes CDR1 LNHDA and CDR2 SQIVND (reference sequence). The CDR3 extends over 14 amino acids. Full variable domain (rest looked up from reference TRBV19 and TRBJ1-1): DGGITQSPKYLFRKEGQNVTLSCEQNLNHDAMYWYRQDPGQGLRLIYYSQIVNDFQKGDIAEGYSVSREKKESFPLTVTSAQKNPTAFYLCASGLTGRNTEAFFGQGTRLTVV.

This chain joins TRBV2 and TRBJ2-5; a possible D gene is TRBD2 (7 bases). V was pared by 8 bases and J by 4 bases, with 17 bases between. The CDR3 has 14 amino acids. Germline V gene lookup returns CDR1 SNHLY and CDR2 FYNNEI. The CDR3 region is CASVRGGRGETQYF. DNA for the CDR3: TGTGCCAGCGTTAGGGGGGGGCGCGGAGAGACCCAGTACTTC.

The CDR3 loop reads CASSQGMALAGTRTDTQYF. CDR3 DNA: TGTGCCAGCAGCCAAGGGATGGCCCTAGCGGGAACCCGCACAGATACGCAGTATTTT. The V call is TRBV3-1 (or the pseudogene TRBV3-2), the J call TRBJ2-3, with TRBD2 identical over 9 bases. CDR1 LGHDT and CDR2 YNNKEL come from the germline V gene (reference sequence). V trimming: 1 base; J trimming: 1 base; junction bases outside the gene matches: 12. The CDR3 covers 19 residues.

V is TRBV18 and J is TRBJ1-6, with 7 bases matching TRBD1. Germline CDR1 reads KGHSH; CDR2 reads LQKENI. The CDR3 spans 14 residues. The V segment lost 3 bases and the J segment 6 bases; nucleotides outside the gene matches: 2. CDR3 in amino acids: CASSPTGSNSPLHF. DNA of the CDR3: TGTGCCAGCTCACCGACAGGGTCTAATTCACCCCTCCACTTT.

This rearrangement joins TRBV19 to TRBJ1-4; D is uncertain. The CDR3 sequence is 12 residues long. V was trimmed by 6 bases and J by 5 bases, leaving 7 bases between them. The V gene's germline CDR1 is LNHDA and CDR2 SQIVND (reference sequence). CDR3 region: CASRSSNEKLFF. In nucleotides, the CDR3 is TGTGCCAGTAGAAGCTCGAATGAAAAACTGTTTTTT.

V and J are TRBV6-1 and TRBJ1-2; TRBD1 is a possible D gene (6 bases). V was trimmed by 2 bases and J by 5 bases, leaving 6 bases between them. This CDR3 is 12 amino acids long. Germline CDR1 is MNHNS and CDR2 is SASEGT. For the CDR3, the DNA is TGTGCCAGCAGTGAAACAGGGTATGGCTACACCTTC. It encodes CASSETGYGYTF.

The rearrangement links TRBV5-1 to TRBJ1-1; D uncertain. The CDR3 is made up of 14 amino acids. Trimming removed 5 bases from V and 1 base from J, with 12 bases in between. CDR1 is SGHRS, CDR2 YFSETQ, per germline. The CDR3 nucleotides are TGCGCCAGCAGGCCCCAGAGAGGGAACACTGAAGCTTTCTTT. Its translation is CASRPQRGNTEAFF.

This chain connects TRBV28 to TRBJ2-5, with 8 bases matching TRBD2. Unmatched junction bases numbered 8, after V lost 7 bases and J lost 4 bases. The CDR3 has 14 amino acids. Germline V lookup: CDR1 MDHEN, CDR2 SYDVKM. CDR3 loop: CASTPGGARETQYF. In DNA, the CDR3 is TGTGCCAGCACCCCGGGGGGGGCTCGAGAGACCCAGTACTTC.

V is TRBV2 and J is TRBJ1-2; unclear D gene. The CDR3 has 15 residues. V lost 7 bases and J 8 bases, leaving 23 bases between the germline ends. CDR1 is SNHLY and CDR2 is FYNNEI in the germline V gene. The CDR3 here is CASTREPPSNRGYTF. CDR3 nucleotide sequence: TGTGCCAGCACCCGGGAACCCCCAAGCAATCGAGGCTACACCTTC.